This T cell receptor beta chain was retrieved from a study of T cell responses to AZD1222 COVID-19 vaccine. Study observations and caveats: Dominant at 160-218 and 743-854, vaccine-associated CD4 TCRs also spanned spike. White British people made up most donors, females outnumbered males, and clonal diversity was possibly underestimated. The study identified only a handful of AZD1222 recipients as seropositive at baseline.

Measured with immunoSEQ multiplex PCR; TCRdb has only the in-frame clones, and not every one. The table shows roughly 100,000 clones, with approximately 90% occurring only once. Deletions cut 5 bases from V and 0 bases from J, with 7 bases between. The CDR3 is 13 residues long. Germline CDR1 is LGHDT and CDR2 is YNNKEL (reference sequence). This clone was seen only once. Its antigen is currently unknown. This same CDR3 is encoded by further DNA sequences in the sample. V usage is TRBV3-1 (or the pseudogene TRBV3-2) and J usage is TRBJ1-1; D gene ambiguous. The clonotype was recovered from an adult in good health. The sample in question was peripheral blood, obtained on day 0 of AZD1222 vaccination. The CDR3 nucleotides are TGTGCCAGCAGCGCCCGACTGAACACTGAAGCTTTCTTT. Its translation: CASSARLNTEAFF.